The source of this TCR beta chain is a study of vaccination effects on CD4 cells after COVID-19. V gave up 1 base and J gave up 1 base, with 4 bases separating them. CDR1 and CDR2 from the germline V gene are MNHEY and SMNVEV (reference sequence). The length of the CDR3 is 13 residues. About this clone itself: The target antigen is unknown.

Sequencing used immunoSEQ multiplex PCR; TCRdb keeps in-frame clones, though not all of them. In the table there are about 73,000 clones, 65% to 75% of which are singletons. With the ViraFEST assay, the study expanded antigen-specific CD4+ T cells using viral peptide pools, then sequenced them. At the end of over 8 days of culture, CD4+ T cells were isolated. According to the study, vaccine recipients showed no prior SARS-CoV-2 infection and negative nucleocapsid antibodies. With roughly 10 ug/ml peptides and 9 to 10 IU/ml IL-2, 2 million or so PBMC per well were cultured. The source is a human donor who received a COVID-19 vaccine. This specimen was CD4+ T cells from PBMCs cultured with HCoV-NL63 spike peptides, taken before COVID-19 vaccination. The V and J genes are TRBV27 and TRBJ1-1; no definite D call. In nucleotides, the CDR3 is TGTGCCAGCAGTTTATATCCGAACACTGAAGCTTTCTTT. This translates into CASSLYPNTEAFF.